These 6 T cell receptor beta chains came from one sample sequenced in a study of T cells in Graves' hyperthyroidism and ophthalmopathy (dated by TCRdb to about 2019). The library came from multiplex PCR. TCRdb lists the instrument as Illumina HiSeq 2000. The TCR beta CDR3 regions were amplified from RNA transcripts. A first-round RT-PCR of the TCR CDR3 used the HTBI primer set with the Qiagen OneStep RT-PCR kit. TCRdb trimmed public reads at Q25 via fastp, called clones via MiXCR and kept in-frame beta chains. Records with the same CDR3 protein are collapsed into one entry carrying the most frequent genes and DNA. The sample table lists 730,000 or so distinct CDR3 sequences, 18% of them with a count of one. The top ten hold approximately 15% of the sample. Sequencing was done on a sample of blood. The receptors derive from a woman between 45 and 60 years old with Graves' hyperthyroidism that later progressed to Graves' ophthalmopathy.

There are a few counts of this clonotype. This chain connects TRBV20-1 to TRBJ1-1; a weak D match, TRBD1 (6 bases). CDR1 is DFQATT, CDR2 SNEGSKA, per germline (reference sequence). Trimming pared 2 bases from V and 1 base from J, leaving 11 bases between. CDR3 size: 14 residues. CDR3 region: CSARKTGQNTEAFF. The CDR3 DNA reads as TGCAGTGCTAGAAAAACGGGACAGAACACTGAAGCTTTCTTT.

Comments on this clonotype: The junction departs from germline at one end; a sequencing error may be responsible. The V gene is TRBV9, the J gene TRBJ2-5, with D uncertain. Per germline, CDR1 SGDLS and CDR2 YYNGEE. This CDR3 is 13 amino acids long. The CDR3 sequence: CSSSMTVQETQYF. CDR3 sequence (DNA): TGTTCCAGCAGCATGACGGTTCAAGAGACCCAGTACTTC.

The rearrangement uses TRBV10-3 and TRBJ1-6; D is uncertain. Trimming took off 6 bases at V and 7 bases at J, with 13 bases between the two ends. This CDR3 contains 14 residues. The germline V gene encodes CDR1 ENHRY and CDR2 SYGVKD. The CDR3 DNA follows: TGTGCCATCAGGTCCGAGGGCGGAAATTCACCCCTCCACTTT. Translated: CAIRSEGGNSPLHF.

The V and J genes are TRBV6-1 and TRBJ2-4; tentative D call: TRBD1 (7 bases). The CDR3 is made up of 17 amino acids. Germline V CDR1 and CDR2: MNHNS, SASEGT. V gave up 7 bases and J gave up 0 bases, with 19 bases separating them. The CDR3 is CASKKIGGGAAKNIQYF. CDR3 sequence (DNA): TGTGCCAGCAAAAAGATTGGAGGGGGCGCAGCCAAAAACATTCAGTACTTC.

This rearrangement joins TRBV27 to TRBJ1-6; 7 bases map to TRBD1. The germline V gene has CDR1 MNHEY and CDR2 SMNVEV (reference sequence). V shed 5 bases, J shed 9 bases, and the junction held 10 bases outside the gene matches. This CDR3 spans 15 amino acids. CDR3 sequence reads: CASSPFQGVASPLHF. The CDR3 nucleotides read TGTGCCAGCAGTCCCTTCCAGGGGGTTGCTTCACCCCTCCACTTT.

This clonotype came up a few times. The chain carries TRBV7-9 and TRBJ2-5, with D tentatively TRBD1 or TRBD2 (6 bases each). The CDR3 sequence is 14 residues long. Per germline, CDR1 SEHNR and CDR2 FQNEAQ (reference sequence). Trimming took 1 base from V and 5 from J, leaving 11 bases between them. In nucleotides, the CDR3 is TGTGCCAGCAGCTTAGGCGACGGGGGCGAGACCCAGTACTTC. It specifies CASSLGDGGETQYF. Together with reference TRBV7-9 and TRBJ2-5, the CDR3 gives the full variable domain: DTGVSQNPRHKITKRGQNVTFRCDPISEHNRLYWYRQTLGQGPEFLTYFQNEAQLEKSRLLSDRFSAERPKGSFSTLEIQRTEQGDSAMYLCASSLGDGGETQYFGPGTRLLVL.